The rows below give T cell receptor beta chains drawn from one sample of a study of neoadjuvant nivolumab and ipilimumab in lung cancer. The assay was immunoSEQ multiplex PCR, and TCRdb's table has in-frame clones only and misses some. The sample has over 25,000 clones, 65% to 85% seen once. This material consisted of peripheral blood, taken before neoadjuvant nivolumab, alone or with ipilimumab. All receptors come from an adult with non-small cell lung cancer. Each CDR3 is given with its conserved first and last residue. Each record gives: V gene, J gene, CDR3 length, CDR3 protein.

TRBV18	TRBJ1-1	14	CASSETEMNTEAFF
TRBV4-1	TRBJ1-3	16	CASSPEVGVSGNTIYF
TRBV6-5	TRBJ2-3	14	CASSSTSLGDTQYF
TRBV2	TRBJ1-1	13	CASRQGMNTEAFF
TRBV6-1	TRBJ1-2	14	CASRVSQGDYGYTF
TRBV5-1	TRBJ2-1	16	CASSLVGTGGYNEQFF
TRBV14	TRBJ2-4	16	CASSQTDWTHKNIQYF
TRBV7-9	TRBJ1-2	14	CASSLAAGVDGYTF
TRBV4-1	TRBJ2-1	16	CASSQVNLVSYNEQFF
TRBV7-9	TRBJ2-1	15	CASSLEGQGYNEQFF
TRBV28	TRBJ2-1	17	CASSWSSGDRSYNEQFF
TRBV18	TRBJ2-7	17	CASSPWRPGAGGDEQYF
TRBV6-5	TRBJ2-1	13	CASRRGVPNEQFF
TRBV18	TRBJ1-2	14	CASSPEQEGYGYTF
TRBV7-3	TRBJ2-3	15	CASTQLAGGPDTQYF
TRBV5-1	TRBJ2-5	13	CASRTGDHWAQYF
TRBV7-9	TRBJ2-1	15	CASSSQGVFRNEQFF